The 9 T cell receptor beta chains presented below share a single source sample, sequenced in a study of blood T cell repertoires in COVID-19. Clones were sequenced by immunoSEQ multiplex PCR, and TCRdb holds only the in-frame ones, with some missing. Counted here are 210,000 or so clones, around 87% occurring once; the ten biggest clones make up approximately 0.62%. Sequencing used peripheral blood. These receptor sequences come from a man aged 50-60 years with acute or convalescent COVID-19.

This chain connects TRBV3-1 (or the pseudogene TRBV3-2) to TRBJ2-2; D is perhaps TRBD2 (5 bases). Deletions cut 5 bases from V and 6 bases from J, with 16 bases between. From germline, CDR1 is LGHDT and CDR2 YNNKEL (reference sequence). The CDR3 is 15 residues long. DNA for the CDR3: TGTGCCAGCAGCAATATCGGGGTTCTCCCCGGGGAGCTGTTTTTT. The encoded protein is CASSNIGVLPGELFF.

The rearrangement uses TRBV27 and TRBJ1-4, with TRBD1 matching over 7 bases. The germline CDR1 and CDR2 sequences are MNHEY and SMNVEV (reference sequence). V shed 4 bases, J shed 0 bases, and the junction held 11 bases outside the gene matches. The CDR3 has 18 amino acids. The CDR3 DNA reads as TGTGCCAGCAGTTCGCGGTGGACAGGATCTGCAACTAATGAAAAACTGTTTTTT. It codes for CASSSRWTGSATNEKLFF.

A word on this clone: This CDR3 is also generated by other DNA sequences in the sample. The chain has TRBV19 and TRBJ1-5; TRBD1 is a possible D gene (5 bases). Trimming took off 5 bases at V and 2 bases at J, with 10 bases between the two ends. The germline V gene has CDR1 LNHDA and CDR2 SQIVND (reference sequence). This CDR3 has 14 amino acids. The CDR3, as DNA: TGTGCCAGTAGTCAAACAGGAGGCAATCAGCCCCAGCATTTT. As protein: CASSQTGGNQPQHF.

In this sample, this clone turned up once. The chain couples TRBV6-4 to TRBJ1-1; 8 bases line up with TRBD1. CDR1 MRHNA and CDR2 SNTAGT come from the germline V gene. The CDR3 length is 14 residues. V trimming: 6 bases; J trimming: 2 bases; junction bases outside the gene matches: 5. The CDR3 sequence: CASRSGGGNTEAFF. CDR3 DNA sequence: TGTGCCAGCAGATCAGGGGGCGGAAACACTGAAGCTTTCTTT.

V usage is TRBV19 and J usage is TRBJ2-7; perhaps TRBD1 as D (5 bases). V lost 4 bases and J lost 5, with 12 bases in between. The CDR3 covers 13 residues. Germline loops: CDR1 LNHDA, CDR2 SQIVND (reference sequence). This CDR3 is CASSTRVKDEQYF. The CDR3 DNA reads TGTGCCAGTAGTACCAGGGTGAAGGACGAGCAGTACTTC. The variable domain in full, completed from reference TRBV19 and TRBJ2-7, reads DGGITQSPKYLFRKEGQNVTLSCEQNLNHDAMYWYRQDPGQGLRLIYYSQIVNDFQKGDIAEGYSVSREKKESFPLTVTSAQKNPTAFYLCASSTRVKDEQYFGPGTRLTVT.

CDR3: CATGIAGSQRFF. CDR3 bases: TGTGCCACCGGAATAGCGGGATCCCAACGGTTCTTC. The rearrangement joins TRBV24-1 to TRBJ2-1; TRBD2 aligns across 8 bases. This CDR3 contains 12 residues. The trim removed 9 bases at V and 15 bases at J, leaving 12 bases unmatched. Germline V CDR1 and CDR2: KGHDR, SFDVKD.

The genes are TRBV10-3 and TRBJ1-5; TRBD1 is a possible D gene (5 bases). The CDR3 totals 14 residues. Germline lookup yields CDR1 ENHRY and CDR2 SYGVKD. V lost 3 bases and J lost 2, with 8 bases in between. The CDR3 is CAISEGDGNQPQHF. In DNA form, the CDR3 reads TGTGCCATCAGTGAAGGGGATGGCAATCAGCCCCAGCATTTT.

The chain carries TRBV28 and TRBJ1-4; D not resolved. The CDR3 consists of 12 residues. From germline, CDR1 is MDHEN and CDR2 SYDVKM. The ends were cut back, 1 base at V and 7 bases at J, with 4 bases in the middle. The CDR3 loop is CASSLLSEKLFF. The CDR3 nucleotides are TGTGCCAGCAGTTTATTATCTGAAAAACTGTTTTTT.

This clone was seen once. The chain is built from TRBV28 and TRBJ2-3; tentatively, D is TRBD1 (6 bases). V lost 7 bases and J 4 bases, leaving 15 bases between the germline ends. Germline loops: CDR1 MDHEN, CDR2 SYDVKM. The CDR3 contains 14 residues. The CDR3 reads CASIGTGTSDTQYF. The CDR3 DNA reads TGTGCCAGCATTGGAACAGGGACCTCAGATACGCAGTATTTT.